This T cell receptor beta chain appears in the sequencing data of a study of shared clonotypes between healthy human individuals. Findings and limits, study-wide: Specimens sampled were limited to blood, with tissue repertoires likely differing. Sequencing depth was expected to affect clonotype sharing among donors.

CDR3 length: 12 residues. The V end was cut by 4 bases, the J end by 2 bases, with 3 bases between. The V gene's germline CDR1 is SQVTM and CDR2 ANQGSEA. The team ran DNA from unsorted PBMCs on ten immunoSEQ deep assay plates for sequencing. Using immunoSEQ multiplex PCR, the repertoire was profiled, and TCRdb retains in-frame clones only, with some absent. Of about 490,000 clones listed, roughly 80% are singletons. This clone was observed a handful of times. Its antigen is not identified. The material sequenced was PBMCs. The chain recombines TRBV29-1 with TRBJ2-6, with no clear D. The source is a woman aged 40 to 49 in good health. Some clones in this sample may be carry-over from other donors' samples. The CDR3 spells CSVGAGANVLTF. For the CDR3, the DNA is TGCAGCGTTGGGGCTGGGGCCAACGTCCTGACTTTC.